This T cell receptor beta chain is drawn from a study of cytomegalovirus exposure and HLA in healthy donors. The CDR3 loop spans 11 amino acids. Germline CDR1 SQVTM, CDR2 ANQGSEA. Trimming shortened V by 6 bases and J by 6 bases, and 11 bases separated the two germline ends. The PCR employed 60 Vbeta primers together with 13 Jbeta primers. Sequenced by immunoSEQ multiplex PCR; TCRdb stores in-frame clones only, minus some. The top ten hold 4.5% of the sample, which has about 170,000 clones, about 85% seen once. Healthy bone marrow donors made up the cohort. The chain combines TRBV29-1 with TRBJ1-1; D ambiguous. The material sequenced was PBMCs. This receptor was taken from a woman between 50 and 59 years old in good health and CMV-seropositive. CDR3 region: CSVGEKAEAFF. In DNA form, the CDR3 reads TGCAGCGTCGGGGAAAAAGCTGAAGCTTTCTTT.